The 27 T cell receptor beta chains given below trace back to one sample, sequenced in a study of cytomegalovirus exposure and HLA in healthy donors. A multiplex PCR was run with 60 Vbeta primers and 13 Jbeta primers. The protocol was immunoSEQ multiplex PCR, while the TCRdb copy is restricted to in-frame clones and leaves out a portion. The table lists 150,000 to 180,000 clones, around 79% of them singletons. The sample was PBMCs. These receptors came from a man under 40 in good health and CMV-seropositive.

The CDR3 DNA follows: TGTGCCAGCAGGGGGACAGGGGGTTTGTCAGATACGCAGTATTTT. Protein: CASRGTGGLSDTQYF. The rearrangement links TRBV6-5 to TRBJ2-3, with 11 nucleotides matching TRBD1. This CDR3 comprises 15 residues. CDR1 MNHEY and CDR2 SVGAGI come from the germline V gene. The V segment lost 6 bases and the J segment 4 bases; nucleotides outside the gene matches: 6.

V gene TRBV28 combines with J gene TRBJ2-2; D gene unclear. Germline-derived CDR1 and CDR2 are MDHEN and SYDVKM. The CDR3 consists of 16 residues. V lost 4 bases and J 8 bases, leaving 20 bases between the germline ends. The CDR3 loop reads CASSSSSAVGVGELFF. In DNA, the CDR3 is TGTGCCAGCAGTTCCTCCTCCGCCGTCGGAGTAGGGGAGCTGTTTTTT.

This clone was observed a few times. This chain uses TRBV11-2 with TRBJ2-7; TRBD2 agrees at 7 bases. Germline CDR1 and CDR2: SGHAT and FQNNGV. This CDR3 has 14 amino acids. Unmatched junction bases numbered 9, after V lost 5 bases and J lost 5 bases. CDR3 residues: CASSPFWEGNEQYF. CDR3 DNA: TGTGCCAGCAGCCCCTTTTGGGAGGGGAACGAGCAGTACTTC.

The J gene is TRBJ1-2, the V gene TRBV4-3; D gene uncertain. In germline, CDR1 is LGHNA, CDR2 YSLEER. V lost 0 bases to trimming and J lost 4 bases, with 6 bases between them. CDR3 length: 13 amino acids. The CDR3 protein is CASSQDRGYGYTF. CDR3 DNA: TGCGCCAGCAGCCAAGATCGGGGCTATGGCTACACCTTC.

The rearrangement joins TRBV7-9 to TRBJ2-7; TRBD1 matches at 7 bases. The CDR3 extends over 13 amino acids. In germline, CDR1 is SEHNR, CDR2 FQNEAQ (reference sequence). J gave up 5 bases and V 3 bases, and 4 bases lay outside the gene matches. CDR3 nucleotide sequence: TGTGCCAGCAGCTTTGAGGGGGCCCACGAGCAGTACTTC. Residues: CASSFEGAHEQYF.

The V gene is TRBV9, the J gene TRBJ2-2, with TRBD2 matching 8 bases. The length of the CDR3 is 15 residues. The germline V gene has CDR1 SGDLS and CDR2 YYNGEE. Germline trimming cut 4 bases from V and 4 bases from J; bases unmatched to any gene: 6. CDR3 loop: CASSPGTRITGELFF. CDR3 nucleotide sequence: TGTGCCAGCAGCCCCGGGACTAGGATCACCGGGGAGCTGTTTTTT.

The rearrangement uses TRBV19 and TRBJ2-7, with D maybe TRBD2 (7 bases). Germline V gives CDR1 LNHDA, CDR2 SQIVND (reference sequence). The ends were cut back, 2 bases at V and 6 bases at J, with 14 bases in the middle. CDR3 length equals 14 residues. The CDR3 sequence: CASSIKGRGAEQYF. The CDR3 DNA reads TGTGCCAGTAGTATAAAGGGGAGGGGGGCCGAGCAGTACTTC. Combining the CDR3 with reference TRBV19 and TRBJ2-7 gives the whole variable domain DGGITQSPKYLFRKEGQNVTLSCEQNLNHDAMYWYRQDPGQGLRLIYYSQIVNDFQKGDIAEGYSVSREKKESFPLTVTSAQKNPTAFYLCASSIKGRGAEQYFGPGTRLTVT.

This clone was seen a single time. The CDR3 sequence: CASSQNSGTGNSPLHF. The CDR3 region has the DNA TGTGCCAGCAGCCAAAACTCCGGGACAGGGAATTCACCCCTCCACTTT. The J gene is TRBJ1-6, the V gene TRBV11-2, with TRBD1 matching 9 bases. The CDR3 loop spans 16 amino acids. Trimming at V came to 5 bases and at J to 7 bases, leaving 9 bases not matched to a gene. Germline CDR1 SGHAT, CDR2 FQNNGV.

The V call is TRBV28, the J call TRBJ1-1; D perhaps matches TRBD1 (6 bases). This CDR3 comprises 16 residues. Trimming pared 4 bases from V and 5 bases from J, leaving 20 bases between. Germline values: CDR1 MDHEN, CDR2 SYDVKM. The DNA for the CDR3 is TGTGCCAGCAGTTCCCTCAGGGGTGGTACCGCAACTGAAGCTTTCTTT. Its translation is CASSSLRGGTATEAFF.

The chain recombines TRBV29-1 with TRBJ2-5; D uncertain. The J call is doubtful: the DNA matches TRBJ2-7 better. The CDR3 runs 13 residues. Germline-derived CDR1 and CDR2 are SQVTM and ANQGSEA. The CDR3 sequence is CSVEGGEAYEQYF. The CDR3 DNA is TGCAGCGTTGAAGGAGGCGAGGCCTACGAGCAGTACTTC.

The chain uses TRBV2 and TRBJ1-2; a possible D gene is TRBD1 (6 bases). Trimming stripped 2 bases from V and 6 bases from J, with 16 bases between. The CDR3 runs to 15 residues. Germline CDR1 reads SNHLY; CDR2 reads FYNNEI. CDR3 bases: TGTGCCAGCAGTGAATATTTGGGGCAGGGGAATGGCTACACCTTC. Translated: CASSEYLGQGNGYTF.

This chain uses TRBV7-9 with TRBJ1-5; 9 nucleotides agree with TRBD1. J was trimmed by 5 bases and V by 5 bases; bases with no gene match: 4. This CDR3 has 14 residues. Germline CDR1 and CDR2: SEHNR and FQNEAQ (reference sequence). The CDR3 DNA reads TGTGCCAGCAGCGCGGGACAGGGTGATCAGCCCCAGCATTTT. It codes for CASSAGQGDQPQHF.

The chain is built from TRBV27 and TRBJ1-4; the match to TRBD1 covers 10 bases. This CDR3 region has 15 residues. Germline values: CDR1 MNHEY, CDR2 SMNVEV (reference sequence). Trimming took 0 bases from V and 11 from J; bases not matched to a gene: 6. In DNA form, the CDR3 reads TGTGCCAGCAGTTTATCCCGGACAGGGGGTGTCAAACTGTTTTTT. Translating it yields CASSLSRTGGVKLFF.

The V and J genes are TRBV7-9 and TRBJ1-1; D may be TRBD1 (6 bases). Between the trimmed V and J ends, which lost 4 bases and 3 bases, there was a span of 24 bases. CDR3 length: 18 residues. CDR1 is SEHNR and CDR2 is FQNEAQ in the germline V gene (reference sequence). CDR3 in amino acids: CASSSLITGRFEDTEAFF. The CDR3, as DNA: TGTGCCAGCAGCTCCCTAATTACAGGGCGATTTGAGGACACTGAAGCTTTCTTT. Based on the CDR3 plus reference TRBV7-9 and TRBJ1-1, the full variable domain is DTGVSQNPRHKITKRGQNVTFRCDPISEHNRLYWYRQTLGQGPEFLTYFQNEAQLEKSRLLSDRFSAERPKGSFSTLEIQRTEQGDSAMYLCASSSLITGRFEDTEAFFGQGTRLTVV.

As concerns this clone: Other DNA sequences from this sample encode an identical CDR3 as well. This sequence joins TRBV7-8 and TRBJ2-7, with no clear D. From germline, CDR1 is SGHVS and CDR2 FQNEAQ. This CDR3 region has 13 residues. Trimming left V 5 bases short and J 1 base short, with 9 bases between. In nucleotides, the CDR3 is TGTGCCAGCAGCCCTCGCGGTTCCTACGAGCAGTACTTC. Its protein is CASSPRGSYEQYF.

V gene TRBV5-1 combines with J gene TRBJ1-3; 8 nucleotides line up with TRBD1. With 4 bases clipped from V and 2 bases from J, the junction kept 2 bases outside the gene matches. CDR3 length equals 14 residues. CDR1 is SGHRS and CDR2 is YFSETQ in the germline V gene. CDR3 protein: CASSQGAAGNTIYF. DNA of the CDR3: TGCGCCAGCAGCCAGGGGGCAGCTGGAAACACCATATATTTT. The entire variable domain, with the rest obtained from reference TRBV5-1 and TRBJ1-3, is as follows: KAGVTQTPRYLIKTRGQQVTLSCSPISGHRSVSWYQQTPGQGLQFLFEYFSETQRNKGNFPGRFSGRQFSNSRSEMNVSTLELGDSALYLCASSQGAAGNTIYFGEGSWLTVV.

The chain uses TRBV30 and TRBJ2-3; 11 nucleotides agree with TRBD1. V shed 3 bases, J shed 5 bases, and the junction held 7 bases outside the gene matches. CDR3 length: 15 amino acids. The V gene's germline CDR1 is GTSNPN and CDR2 SVGIG (reference sequence). The CDR3 protein is CAWRRDRGIGDTQYF. The CDR3 bases are TGTGCCTGGAGGAGGGACAGGGGGATAGGAGATACGCAGTATTTT.

The chain is built from TRBV6-5 and TRBJ1-1; 8 nucleotides match TRBD1. In germline, CDR1 is MNHEY, CDR2 SVGAGI. CDR3 length: 16 residues. Trimming removed 4 bases from V and 1 base from J; junction bases left unmatched: 8. CDR3 in DNA: TGTGCCAGCAGTTCTTCCTGGGGACAGGAGAACACTGAAGCTTTCTTT. Protein sequence: CASSSSWGQENTEAFF.

The chain links TRBV5-4 to TRBJ2-1, with 9 bases that match TRBD1. J was trimmed by 3 bases and V by 3 bases; bases with no gene match: 4. CDR3 length: 15 residues. Germline CDR1 and CDR2: SGHNT and YYREEE (reference sequence). CDR3 protein: CASSSRTGDYNEQFF. The DNA of the CDR3 is TGTGCCAGCAGCTCCCGGACAGGGGACTACAATGAGCAGTTCTTC.

The table lists this clone with a few counts. V usage is TRBV5-1 and J usage is TRBJ2-4, with unresolved D. Trimming removed 7 bases at V and 1 base at J, with 18 bases between. The CDR3 consists of 16 residues. CDR1 SGHRS and CDR2 YFSETQ come from the germline V gene. CDR3 DNA sequence: TGCGCCAGCGGAACCGAACCGGGTTTGGCCAAAAACATTCAGTACTTC. Its protein is CASGTEPGLAKNIQYF.

This chain joins TRBV10-3 and TRBJ2-3, with TRBD2 matching over 8 bases. The CDR3 is 14 amino acids. The J segment lost 4 bases and the V segment lost 4 bases, leaving 4 bases of the junction unmatched. CDR1 and CDR2 (germline): ENHRY, SYGVKD. CDR3 sequence (DNA): TGTGCCATCAGTGGGACTAGCAGAGCAGATACGCAGTATTTT. Translation: CAISGTSRADTQYF.

The CDR3 DNA follows: TGTGCCAGCAGTTTATCCAGCCGAGGGGAGACCCAGTACTTC. Translating gives CASSLSSRGETQYF. This sequence joins TRBV27 and TRBJ2-5; the D gene is possibly TRBD2 (5 bases). Trimming left V 0 bases short and J 5 bases short, with 10 bases between. CDR3 size: 14 residues. Per germline, CDR1 MNHEY and CDR2 SMNVEV (reference sequence).

The chain employs TRBV6-1 and TRBJ1-5, with D tentatively TRBD1 (5 bases). The CDR3 is 15 amino acids. Germline V CDR1 and CDR2: MNHNS, SASEGT. Trimming took off 2 bases at V and 2 bases at J, with 10 bases between the two ends. CDR3 nucleotide sequence: TGTGCCAGCAGTGAAAGGGCGGGGGGCAATCAGCCCCAGCATTTT. Its translation is CASSERAGGNQPQHF.

The chain links TRBV5-1 to TRBJ1-2; TRBD1 agrees at 9 bases. V lost 0 bases, J lost 8 bases, and 11 bases stayed unmatched. The CDR3 is 16 residues long. The germline CDR1 and CDR2 sequences are SGHRS and YFSETQ. This CDR3 is CASSLGPVDRGDGYTF. As DNA, the CDR3 is TGCGCCAGCAGCTTGGGACCCGTGGACAGGGGTGACGGCTACACCTTC.

This chain joins TRBV2 and TRBJ2-2; D possibly corresponds to TRBD2 (6 bases). The CDR3 spans 14 residues. V lost 4 bases, J lost 5 bases, and 11 bases lay in between. Germline-derived CDR1 and CDR2 are SNHLY and FYNNEI. CDR3 amino acids: CASSVGGETGELFF. The CDR3 DNA reads TGTGCCAGCAGTGTTGGAGGGGAGACCGGGGAGCTGTTTTTT.

The V gene is TRBV9, the J gene TRBJ2-7; weak D call: TRBD2 (6 bases). This CDR3 comprises 14 residues. Germline V gene sequence: CDR1 SGDLS, CDR2 YYNGEE. Trimming stripped 2 bases from V and 1 base from J, with 10 bases between. CDR3 loop: CASSVSGTSYEQYF. DNA for the CDR3: TGTGCCAGCAGCGTTTCCGGGACTTCCTACGAGCAGTACTTC.

This clone is a singleton in its sample. The J gene is TRBJ2-5, the V gene TRBV10-3, with 9 bases that match TRBD2. Germline V gene data show CDR1 as ENHRY and CDR2 as SYGVKD. The CDR3 runs 16 residues. The junction had 10 bases not matched to a gene; V was cut back by 6 bases and J by 2 bases. DNA for the CDR3: TGTGCCATCAGCCTTACCGGGACTAGCTCTCAAGAGACCCAGTACTTC. This gives the protein CAISLTGTSSQETQYF.